This entry concerns a single TCR beta chain. Antigen specificity is unknown. This entry belongs to a study of T-cell reconstitution after alpha-beta-depleted transplantation in children. General observations from the study: Several hundred expanded graft clones reportedly supplied alpha-beta T cells about two months after transplant. Once a year had passed after transplant, T-cell counts and diversity came mostly from newly produced T cells. For some patients, TCRbeta diversity was high at day 60 because of recipient T cells and thymic progenitors that survived.

Unique molecular identifiers were incorporated when the TCRbeta library was constructed. TCRdb called the PCR reads again in MiXCR, with one record for every CDR3 protein. The sample yields fewer than 400,000 distinct CDR3 sequences, approximately 23% seen once. Per the germline V gene, CDR1 is DFQATT and CDR2 is SNEGSKA (reference sequence). J was trimmed by 4 bases and V by 0 bases; bases with no gene match: 7. The CDR3 length is 15 residues. The sample in question was PBMCs, mostly from graft donor cells, obtained 180 days after TCRalphabeta/CD19-depleted stem cell transplant. V and J are TRBV20-1 and TRBJ1-2; 8 positions agree with TRBD1. This receptor was identified in a male patient younger than 18 who had a stem cell transplant for acute lymphoblastic leukemia, so the T cells may come from the graft donor. The CDR3 coding sequence is TGCAGTGCTAGAGATTTTCAGGGGGCGCCCTATGGCTACACCTTC. Protein sequence: CSARDFQGAPYGYTF.